Shown below are 9 T cell receptor beta chains from a single sample sequenced in a study of T-cell reconstitution after alpha-beta-depleted transplantation in children. Construction of the TCRbeta library involved unique molecular identifiers. Each CDR3 protein is one row after TCRdb ran MiXCR on the PCR reads. The sample contains about a million distinct CDR3 sequences, about 26% of which appear only once. The sample here was PBMCs, mostly from graft donor cells, taken 360 days after TCRalphabeta/CD19-depleted stem cell transplant. These TCRs come from a boy under two years old who had a stem cell transplant for SCID, so the T cells may come from the graft donor.

This sequence joins TRBV18 and TRBJ1-1, with D possibly matching TRBD1 (6 bases). Trimming removed 3 bases at V and 3 bases at J, with 17 bases between. Germline V gene sequence: CDR1 KGHSH, CDR2 LQKENI. The CDR3 contains 16 residues. The CDR3 DNA reads as TGTGCCAGCTCACCCCTCAACAGGGACTTTGACACTGAAGCTTTCTTT. It is translated as CASSPLNRDFDTEAFF.

This clonotype was seen only a few times. The chain combines TRBV7-2 with TRBJ2-3; possible D gene TRBD1, 5 bases. Germline CDR1 SGHTA, CDR2 FQGNSA. The V gene lost 5 bases and the J gene lost 0 bases, with 18 bases spanning the gap. The CDR3 has 17 residues. CDR3: CASSQLFPRQSTDTQYF. Here the CDR3 DNA reads TGTGCCAGCAGCCAATTATTTCCTCGACAGAGCACAGATACGCAGTATTTT.

This clonotype has only a few counts. The chain uses TRBV6-6 and TRBJ2-5, with TRBD1 matching 7 bases. From germline, CDR1 is MNHNY and CDR2 SVGAGI (reference sequence). The CDR3 totals 13 residues. The V gene end was trimmed by 7 bases and the J gene end by 6 bases; junction bases not matched to a gene: 8. The CDR3 sequence: CASTHRGSKTQYF. CDR3 nucleotide sequence: TGTGCCAGCACCCACAGGGGTTCTAAGACCCAGTACTTC.

The chain employs TRBV28 and TRBJ2-1; TRBD2 aligns across 15 bases. The CDR3 loop spans 16 amino acids. The germline CDR1 and CDR2 sequences are MDHEN and SYDVKM. Unmatched junction bases numbered 6, after V lost 5 bases and J lost 7 bases. CDR3 loop: CASSLWTSGGVNEQFF. The CDR3 DNA follows: TGTGCCAGCAGTCTCTGGACTAGCGGGGGGGTGAATGAGCAGTTCTTC. The whole variable domain, remainder taken from reference TRBV28 and TRBJ2-1, is DVKVTQSSRYLVKRTGEKVFLECVQDMDHENMFWYRQDPGLGLRLIYFSYDVKMKEKGDIPEGYSVSREKKERFSLILESASTNQTSMYLCASSLWTSGGVNEQFFGPGTRLTVL.

V and J are TRBV11-1 and TRBJ2-4; 8 positions agree with TRBD2. The CDR3 runs 20 residues. J lost 0 bases, V lost 0 bases, and 13 bases had no gene match. Germline V gene lookup returns CDR1 SGHAT and CDR2 FQDESV (reference sequence). The chain's CDR3 is CASSLARGVSGNLAKNIQYF. The DNA of the CDR3 is TGTGCCAGCAGCTTAGCGCGGGGGGTATCCGGTAATCTAGCCAAAAACATTCAGTACTTC. The full variable domain, with the rest looked up from reference TRBV11-1 and TRBJ2-4, is EAEVAQSPRYKITEKSQAVAFWCDPISGHATLYWYRQILGQGPELLVQFQDESVVDDSQLPKDRFSAERLKGVDSTLKIQPAELGDSAMYLCASSLARGVSGNLAKNIQYFGAGTRLSVL.

The V call is TRBV4-1, the J call TRBJ2-1; 8 positions match TRBD1. The CDR3 is 17 amino acids. V shed 1 base and J 2 bases; nucleotides not matched to a gene: 7. Germline CDR1 reads MGHRA; CDR2 reads YSYEKL. The CDR3 sequence: CASSQGTSGGPYNEQFF. In nucleotides, the CDR3 is TGCGCCAGCAGCCAAGGAACGTCAGGGGGCCCCTACAATGAGCAGTTCTTC.

CDR3 sequence (DNA): TGTGCCATCAGTGAGTCCGGGGGGGTAGACACTGAAGCTTTCTTT. It encodes CAISESGGVDTEAFF. The genes are TRBV10-3 and TRBJ1-1; weak D call: TRBD1 (5 bases). CDR3 size: 15 residues. Germline assignment: CDR1 ENHRY and CDR2 SYGVKD. Trimming pared 0 bases from V and 3 bases from J, leaving 11 bases between.

This clonotype was seen a handful of times. V is TRBV12-3 or TRBV12-4 and J is TRBJ1-2, with no clear D. The CDR3 has 13 amino acids. V dropped 6 bases and J dropped 4 bases, with 12 bases sitting between them. This CDR3 reads CASRESFSYGYTF. The DNA of the CDR3 is TGTGCCAGCAGGGAGTCTTTCTCCTATGGCTACACCTTC.

The table lists this clonotype with a few counts. The gene calls are TRBV7-9 and TRBJ1-5, with a weak D call TRBD1 (6 bases). The CDR3 runs to 18 residues. Deletions cut 1 base from V and 2 bases from J, with 18 bases between. Germline V CDR1 and CDR2: SEHNR, FQNEAQ (reference sequence). As DNA, the CDR3 is TGTGCCAGCAGCTTAGGGGGGACAAGCAGTCCCGGCAATCAGCCCCAGCATTTT. This translates into CASSLGGTSSPGNQPQHF.